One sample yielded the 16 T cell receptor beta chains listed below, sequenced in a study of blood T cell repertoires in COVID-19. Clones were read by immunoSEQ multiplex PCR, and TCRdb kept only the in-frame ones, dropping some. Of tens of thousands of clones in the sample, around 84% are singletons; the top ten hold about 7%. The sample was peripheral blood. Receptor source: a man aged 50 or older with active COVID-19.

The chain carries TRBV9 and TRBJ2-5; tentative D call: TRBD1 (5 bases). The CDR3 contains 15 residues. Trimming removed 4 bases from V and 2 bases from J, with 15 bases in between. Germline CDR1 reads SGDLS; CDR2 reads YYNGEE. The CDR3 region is CASSLQGAEQETQYF. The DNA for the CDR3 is TGTGCCAGCAGCCTCCAAGGGGCTGAACAAGAGACCCAGTACTTC.

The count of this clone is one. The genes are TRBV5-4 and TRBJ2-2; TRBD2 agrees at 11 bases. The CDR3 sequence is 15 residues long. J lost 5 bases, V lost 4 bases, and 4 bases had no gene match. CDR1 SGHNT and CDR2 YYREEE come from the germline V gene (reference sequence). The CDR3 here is CASSARLAGTGELFF. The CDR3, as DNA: TGTGCCAGCAGCGCGCGACTAGCGGGGACCGGGGAGCTGTTTTTT.

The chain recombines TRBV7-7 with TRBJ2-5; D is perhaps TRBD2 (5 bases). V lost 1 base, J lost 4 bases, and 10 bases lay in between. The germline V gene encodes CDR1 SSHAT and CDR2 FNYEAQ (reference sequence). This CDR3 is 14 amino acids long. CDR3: CASSLGGPPETQYF. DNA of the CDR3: TGTGCCAGCAGCTTAGGAGGGCCTCCAGAGACCCAGTACTTC.

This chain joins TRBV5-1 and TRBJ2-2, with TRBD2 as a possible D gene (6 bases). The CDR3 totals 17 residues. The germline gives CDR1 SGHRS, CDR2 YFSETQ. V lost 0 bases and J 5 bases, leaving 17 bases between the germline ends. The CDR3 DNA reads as TGCGCCAGCAGCTTGGCCCCCGGGAGCGAGGGGACCGGGGAGCTGTTTTTT. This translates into CASSLAPGSEGTGELFF.

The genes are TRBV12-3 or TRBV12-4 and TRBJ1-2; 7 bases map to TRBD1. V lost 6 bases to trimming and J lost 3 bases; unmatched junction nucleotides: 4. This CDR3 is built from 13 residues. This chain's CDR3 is CASRRTGDYGYTF. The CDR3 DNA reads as TGTGCCAGCAGAAGGACAGGTGACTATGGCTACACCTTC.

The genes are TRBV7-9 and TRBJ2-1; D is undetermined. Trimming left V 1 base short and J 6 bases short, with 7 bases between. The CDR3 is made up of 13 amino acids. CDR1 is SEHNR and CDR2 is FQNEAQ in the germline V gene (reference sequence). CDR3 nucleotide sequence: TGTGCCAGCAGCTTAGGTTCCAGCAATGAGCAGTTCTTC. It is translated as CASSLGSSNEQFF. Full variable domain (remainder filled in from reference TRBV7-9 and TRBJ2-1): DTGVSQNPRHKITKRGQNVTFRCDPISEHNRLYWYRQTLGQGPEFLTYFQNEAQLEKSRLLSDRFSAERPKGSFSTLEIQRTEQGDSAMYLCASSLGSSNEQFFGPGTRLTVL.

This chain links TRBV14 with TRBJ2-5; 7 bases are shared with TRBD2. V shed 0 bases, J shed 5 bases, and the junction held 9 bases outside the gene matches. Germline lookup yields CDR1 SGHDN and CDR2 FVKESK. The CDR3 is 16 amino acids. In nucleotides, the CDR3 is TGTGCCAGCAGCCAAGATCCTAGCGGAGTGAGGGAGACCCAGTACTTC. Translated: CASSQDPSGVRETQYF.

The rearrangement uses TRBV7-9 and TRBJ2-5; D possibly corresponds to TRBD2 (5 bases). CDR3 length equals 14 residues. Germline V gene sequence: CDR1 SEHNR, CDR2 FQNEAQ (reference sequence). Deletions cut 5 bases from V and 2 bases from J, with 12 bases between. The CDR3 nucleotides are TGTGCCAGCAGCCCCCGGGGAAATCAAGAGACCCAGTACTTC. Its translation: CASSPRGNQETQYF.

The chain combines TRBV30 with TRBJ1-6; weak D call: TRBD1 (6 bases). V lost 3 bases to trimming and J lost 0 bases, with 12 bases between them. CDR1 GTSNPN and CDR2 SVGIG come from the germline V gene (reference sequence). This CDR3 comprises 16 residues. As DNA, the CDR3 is TGTGCCTGGAGGAGGGGGGGACCCTCCTATAATTCACCCCTCCACTTT. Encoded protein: CAWRRGGPSYNSPLHF.

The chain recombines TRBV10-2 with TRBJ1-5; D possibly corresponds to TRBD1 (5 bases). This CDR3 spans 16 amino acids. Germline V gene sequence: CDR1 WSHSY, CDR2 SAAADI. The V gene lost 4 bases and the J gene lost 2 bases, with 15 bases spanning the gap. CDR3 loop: CASSGAGTGGNQPQHF. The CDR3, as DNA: TGCGCCAGCAGTGGGGCCGGGACTGGCGGCAATCAGCCCCAGCATTTT.

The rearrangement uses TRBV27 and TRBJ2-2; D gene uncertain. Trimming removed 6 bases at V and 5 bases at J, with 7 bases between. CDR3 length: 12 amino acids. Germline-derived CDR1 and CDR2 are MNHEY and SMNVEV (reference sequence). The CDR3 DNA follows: TGTGCCAGCAGCTCTGTAACCGGGGAGCTGTTTTTT. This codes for CASSSVTGELFF.

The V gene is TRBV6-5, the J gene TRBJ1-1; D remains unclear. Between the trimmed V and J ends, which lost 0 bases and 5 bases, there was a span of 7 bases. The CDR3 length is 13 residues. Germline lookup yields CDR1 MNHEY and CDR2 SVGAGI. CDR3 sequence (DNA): TGTGCCAGCAGTTACTCTCGGGGAACTGAAGCTTTCTTT. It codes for CASSYSRGTEAFF.

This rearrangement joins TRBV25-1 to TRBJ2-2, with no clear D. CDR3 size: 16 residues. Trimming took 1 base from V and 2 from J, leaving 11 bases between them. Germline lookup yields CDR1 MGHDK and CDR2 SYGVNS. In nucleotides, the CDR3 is TGTGCCAGCAGTGAATCGAGGCAGAAAAACACCGGGGAGCTGTTTTTT. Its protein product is CASSESRQKNTGELFF.

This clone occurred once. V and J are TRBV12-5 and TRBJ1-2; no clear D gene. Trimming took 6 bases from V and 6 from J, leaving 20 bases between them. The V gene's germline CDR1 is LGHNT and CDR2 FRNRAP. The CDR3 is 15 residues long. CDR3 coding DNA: TGTGCTAGTGGCCCGGACTGGACCCTGGAGGATGGCTACACCTTC. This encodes CASGPDWTLEDGYTF.

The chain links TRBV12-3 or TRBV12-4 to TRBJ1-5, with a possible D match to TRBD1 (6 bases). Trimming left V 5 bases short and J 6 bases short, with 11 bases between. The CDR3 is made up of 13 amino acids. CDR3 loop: CASSDRISQPQHF. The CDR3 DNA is TGTGCCAGCAGTGACAGGATCTCTCAGCCCCAGCATTTT.

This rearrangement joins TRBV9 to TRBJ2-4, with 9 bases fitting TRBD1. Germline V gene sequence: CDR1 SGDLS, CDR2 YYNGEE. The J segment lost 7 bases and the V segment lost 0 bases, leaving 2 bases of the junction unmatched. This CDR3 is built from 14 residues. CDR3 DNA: TGTGCCAGCAGCGTAGAGGGACAGGGTAACATTCAGTACTTC. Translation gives CASSVEGQGNIQYF.